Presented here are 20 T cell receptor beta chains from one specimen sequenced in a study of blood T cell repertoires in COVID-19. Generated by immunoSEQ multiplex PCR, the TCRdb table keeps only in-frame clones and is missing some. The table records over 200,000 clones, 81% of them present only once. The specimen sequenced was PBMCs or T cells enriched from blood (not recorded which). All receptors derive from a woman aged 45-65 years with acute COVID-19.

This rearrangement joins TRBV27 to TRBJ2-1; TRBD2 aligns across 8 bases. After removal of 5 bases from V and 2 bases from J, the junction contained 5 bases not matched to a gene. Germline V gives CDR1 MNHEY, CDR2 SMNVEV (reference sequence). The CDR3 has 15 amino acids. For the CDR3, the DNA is TGTGCCAGCAGTCGAGCGGGAGCAGCCTACAATGAGCAGTTCTTC. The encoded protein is CASSRAGAAYNEQFF.

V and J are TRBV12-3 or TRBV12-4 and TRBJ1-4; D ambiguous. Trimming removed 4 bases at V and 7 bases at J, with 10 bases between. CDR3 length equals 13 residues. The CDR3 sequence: CASSSPPGEKLFF. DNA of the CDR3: TGTGCCAGCAGTTCCCCCCCCGGTGAAAAACTGTTTTTT.

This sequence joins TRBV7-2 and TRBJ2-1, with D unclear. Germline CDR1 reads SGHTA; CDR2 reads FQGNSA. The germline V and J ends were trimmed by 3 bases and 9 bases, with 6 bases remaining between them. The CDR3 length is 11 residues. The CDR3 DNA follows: TGTGCCAGCAGCTTGAGAGCTGAGCAGTTCTTC. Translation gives CASSLRAEQFF.

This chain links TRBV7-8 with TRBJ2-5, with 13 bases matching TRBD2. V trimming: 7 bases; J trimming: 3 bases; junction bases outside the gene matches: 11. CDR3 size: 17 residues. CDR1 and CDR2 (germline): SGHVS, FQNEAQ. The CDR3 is CASTLEKGLAGKETQYF. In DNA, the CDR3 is TGTGCCAGCACCCTAGAGAAGGGACTAGCGGGGAAAGAGACCCAGTACTTC.

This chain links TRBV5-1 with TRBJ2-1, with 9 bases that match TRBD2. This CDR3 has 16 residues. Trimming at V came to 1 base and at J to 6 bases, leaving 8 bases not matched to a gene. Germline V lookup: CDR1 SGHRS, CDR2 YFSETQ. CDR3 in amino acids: CASSLYPRGGLNEQFF. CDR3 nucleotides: TGCGCCAGCAGCTTGTACCCGCGGGGGGGCCTCAATGAGCAGTTCTTC.

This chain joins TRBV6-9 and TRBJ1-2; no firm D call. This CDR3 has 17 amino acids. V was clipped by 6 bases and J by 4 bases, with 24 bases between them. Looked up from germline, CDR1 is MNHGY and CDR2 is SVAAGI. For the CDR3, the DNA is TGTGCCAGCAGCCTCTATAGCACCCAACGTCCTGTCTATGGCTACACCTTC. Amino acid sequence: CASSLYSTQRPVYGYTF.

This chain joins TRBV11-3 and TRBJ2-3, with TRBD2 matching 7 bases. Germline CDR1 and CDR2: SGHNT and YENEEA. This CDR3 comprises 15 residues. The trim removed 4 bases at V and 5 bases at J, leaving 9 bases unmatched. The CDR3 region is CASSWAGDPGDTQYF. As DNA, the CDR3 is TGTGCCAGCAGCTGGGCGGGGGACCCCGGAGATACGCAGTATTTT.

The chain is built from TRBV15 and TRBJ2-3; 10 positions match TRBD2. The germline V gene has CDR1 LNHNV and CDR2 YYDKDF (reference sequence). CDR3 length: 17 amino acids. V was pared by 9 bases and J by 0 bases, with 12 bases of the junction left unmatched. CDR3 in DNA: TGTGCCACGAGAAAGACCGGGACTAGCGATAGCACAGATACGCAGTATTTT. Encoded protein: CATRKTGTSDSTDTQYF.

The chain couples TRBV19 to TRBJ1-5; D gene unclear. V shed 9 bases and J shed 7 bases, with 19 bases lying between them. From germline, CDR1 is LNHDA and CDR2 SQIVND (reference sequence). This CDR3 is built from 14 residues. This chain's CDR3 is CASRWREPGQPQHF. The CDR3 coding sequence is TGTGCCAGCAGATGGAGGGAGCCCGGCCAGCCCCAGCATTTT.

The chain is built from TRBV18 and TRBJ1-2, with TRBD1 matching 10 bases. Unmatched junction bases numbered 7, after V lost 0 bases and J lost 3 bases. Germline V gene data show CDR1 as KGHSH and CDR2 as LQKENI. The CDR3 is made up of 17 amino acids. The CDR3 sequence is CASSPPKLGTGDYGYTF. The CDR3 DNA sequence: TGTGCCAGCTCACCACCGAAACTAGGGACAGGGGACTATGGCTACACCTTC.

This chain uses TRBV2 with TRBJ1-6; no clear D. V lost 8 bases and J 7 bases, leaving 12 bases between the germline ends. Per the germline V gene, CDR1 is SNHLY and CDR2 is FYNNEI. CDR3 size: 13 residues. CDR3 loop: CASAPGRNSPLHF. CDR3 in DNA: TGTGCCAGCGCCCCCGGGAGGAATTCACCCCTCCACTTT.

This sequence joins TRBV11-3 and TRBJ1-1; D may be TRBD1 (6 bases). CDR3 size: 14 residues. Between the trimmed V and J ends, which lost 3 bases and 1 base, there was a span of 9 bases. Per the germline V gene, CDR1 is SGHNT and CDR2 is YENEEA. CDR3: CASSLGAWNTEAFF. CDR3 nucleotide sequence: TGTGCCAGCAGCTTGGGGGCGTGGAACACTGAAGCTTTCTTT.

Here the CDR3 reads CASSTRYRWGADTQYF. The DNA for the CDR3 is TGTGCCAGTAGCACCCGATACAGGTGGGGCGCAGATACGCAGTATTTT. J is TRBJ2-3 and V is TRBV19, with D possibly matching TRBD1 (5 bases). V was trimmed by 6 bases and J by 4 bases, leaving 20 bases between them. Looked up from germline, CDR1 is LNHDA and CDR2 is SQIVND (reference sequence). The CDR3 spans 16 residues.

The CDR3 nucleotides are TGCGCCAGCAGCCAGCCGGGACAGCAAGAGACCCAGTACTTC. Amino acids: CASSQPGQQETQYF. The gene calls are TRBV4-3 and TRBJ2-5, with TRBD1 matching over 7 bases. The CDR3 runs to 14 residues. Germline values: CDR1 LGHNA, CDR2 YSLEER. The J segment lost 2 bases and the V segment lost 3 bases, leaving 3 bases of the junction unmatched.

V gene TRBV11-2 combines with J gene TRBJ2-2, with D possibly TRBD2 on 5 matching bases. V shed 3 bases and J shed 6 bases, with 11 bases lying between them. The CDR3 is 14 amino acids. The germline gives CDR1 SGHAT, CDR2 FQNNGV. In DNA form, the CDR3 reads TGTGCCAGCAGCTTCTTTCGGGAATCCGGGGAGCTGTTTTTT. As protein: CASSFFRESGELFF.

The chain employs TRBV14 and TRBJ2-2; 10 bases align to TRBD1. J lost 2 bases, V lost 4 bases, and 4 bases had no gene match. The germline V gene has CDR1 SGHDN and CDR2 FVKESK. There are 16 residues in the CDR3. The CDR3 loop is CASSLGQGVNTGELFF. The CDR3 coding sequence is TGTGCCAGCAGCCTCGGACAGGGGGTTAACACCGGGGAGCTGTTTTTT.

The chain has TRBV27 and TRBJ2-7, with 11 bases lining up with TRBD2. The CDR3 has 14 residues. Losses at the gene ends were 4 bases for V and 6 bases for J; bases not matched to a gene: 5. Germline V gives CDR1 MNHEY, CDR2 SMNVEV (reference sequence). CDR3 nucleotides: TGTGCCAGCAGTTCTCCGGGACTAGCGGCCGAGCAGTACTTC. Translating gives CASSSPGLAAEQYF.

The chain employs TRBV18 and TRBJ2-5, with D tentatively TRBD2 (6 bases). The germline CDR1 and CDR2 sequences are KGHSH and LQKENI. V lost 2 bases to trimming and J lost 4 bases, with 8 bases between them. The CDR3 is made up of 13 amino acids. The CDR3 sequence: CASSPGGSETQYF. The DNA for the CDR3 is TGTGCCAGCTCACCAGGAGGGTCAGAGACCCAGTACTTC.

Here the CDR3 reads CASSWGQDTGELFF. CDR3 nucleotides: TGCGCCAGCAGCTGGGGACAAGACACCGGGGAGCTGTTTTTT. This sequence joins TRBV5-1 and TRBJ2-2; a weak D match, TRBD1 (6 bases). The V gene's germline CDR1 is SGHRS and CDR2 YFSETQ. This CDR3 is built from 14 residues. V was pared by 3 bases and J by 3 bases, with 9 bases between.

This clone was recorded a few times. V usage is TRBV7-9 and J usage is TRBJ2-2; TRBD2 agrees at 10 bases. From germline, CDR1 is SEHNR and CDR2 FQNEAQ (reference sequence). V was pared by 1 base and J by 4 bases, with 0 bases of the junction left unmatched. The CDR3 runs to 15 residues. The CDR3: CASSLGLAGTGELFF. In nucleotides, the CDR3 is TGTGCCAGCAGCTTAGGACTAGCGGGCACCGGGGAGCTGTTTTTT.